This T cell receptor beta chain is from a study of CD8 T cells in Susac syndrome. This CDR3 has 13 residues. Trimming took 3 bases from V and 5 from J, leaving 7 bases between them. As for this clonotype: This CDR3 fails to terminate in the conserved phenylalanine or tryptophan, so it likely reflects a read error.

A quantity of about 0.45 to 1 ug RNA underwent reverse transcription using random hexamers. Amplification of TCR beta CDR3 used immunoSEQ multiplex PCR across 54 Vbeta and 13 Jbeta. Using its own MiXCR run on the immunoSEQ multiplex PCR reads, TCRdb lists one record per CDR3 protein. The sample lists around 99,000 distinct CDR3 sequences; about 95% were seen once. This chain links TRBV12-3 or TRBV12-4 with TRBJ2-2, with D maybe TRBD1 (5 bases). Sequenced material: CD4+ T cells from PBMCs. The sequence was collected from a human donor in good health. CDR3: CASSLTDTGELFS. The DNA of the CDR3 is TGTGCCAGCAGTTTGACAGATACCGGGGAGCTGTTTTCT.